The clone carrying this T cell receptor (beta chain) has at least ten counts. The sample is drawn from a study of early T cells in non-severe SARS-CoV-2 infection. This CDR3 has 12 amino acids. Germline V gives CDR1 MNHNS, CDR2 SASEGT. V shed 10 bases and J shed 3 bases, with 13 bases lying between them. TCRdb processed the 5' RACE reads anew with MiXCR; each CDR3 protein has one entry. The sample yields 85,000 to 100,000 distinct CDR3 sequences, 11% seen once. Specimen: whole blood, collected at baseline. The genes are TRBV6-1 and TRBJ2-7, with D possibly TRBD1 on 5 matching bases. The clonotype originates from an adult who was a healthcare worker with PCR-confirmed SARS-CoV-2 infection or an uninfected control (not recorded which). CDR3 region: CATLDTNYEQYF. The DNA of the CDR3 is TGTGCCACACTGGACACAAACTACGAGCAGTACTTC.